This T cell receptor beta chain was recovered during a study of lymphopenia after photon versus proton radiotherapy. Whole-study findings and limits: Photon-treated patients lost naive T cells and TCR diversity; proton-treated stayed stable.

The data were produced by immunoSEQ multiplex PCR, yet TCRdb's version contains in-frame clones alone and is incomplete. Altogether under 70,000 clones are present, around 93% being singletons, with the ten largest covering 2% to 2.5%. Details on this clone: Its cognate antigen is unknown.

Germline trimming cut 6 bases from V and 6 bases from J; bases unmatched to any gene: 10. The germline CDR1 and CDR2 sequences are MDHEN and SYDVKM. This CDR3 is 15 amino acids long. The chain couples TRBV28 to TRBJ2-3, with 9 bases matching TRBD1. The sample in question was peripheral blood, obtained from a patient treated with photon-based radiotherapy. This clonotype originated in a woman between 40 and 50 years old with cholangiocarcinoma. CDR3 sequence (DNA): TGTGCCAGCAGAGCGTTTAACAGGGGGCAGGATACGCAGTATTTT. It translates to CASRAFNRGQDTQYF.